The 15 T cell receptor beta chains below all came from one sample that was sequenced in a study of beta chain features in type 1 diabetes. The isolated RNA, all of it, was reverse transcribed, so expressed TCRB transcripts were what got sequenced. Assay: immunoSEQ multiplex PCR; the TCRdb copy retains only in-frame clones and omits some. Found here are more than 150,000 clones, 9% to 10% of them singletons; the top ten hold approximately 2.3%. Sequences were obtained from central memory CD4+ T cells from blood. The receptors stem from a woman aged 18 to 35 in good health.

V usage is TRBV7-2 and J usage is TRBJ2-3; TRBD2 aligns across 7 bases. J was trimmed by 6 bases and V by 2 bases; bases with no gene match: 11. The CDR3 totals 16 residues. From germline, CDR1 is SGHTA and CDR2 FQGNSA. CDR3 sequence (DNA): TGTGCCAGCAGCTTACAGGCGGGGGACGGGGGGGATACGCAGTATTTT. Amino acid sequence: CASSLQAGDGGDTQYF.

Only a few counts were recorded for this clone. V gene TRBV15 combines with J gene TRBJ2-1, with a possible D match to TRBD2 (7 bases). CDR3 length: 16 amino acids. Trimming pared 5 bases from V and 2 bases from J, leaving 16 bases between. Per germline, CDR1 LNHNV and CDR2 YYDKDF (reference sequence). This chain's CDR3 is CATSSQLGGAYNEQFF. In DNA form, the CDR3 reads TGTGCCACCAGCTCCCAGTTAGGGGGGGCCTACAATGAGCAGTTCTTC.

This clone has just a few counts. The rearrangement links TRBV4-1 to TRBJ1-1; D remains ambiguous. Trimming pared 4 bases from V and 0 bases from J, leaving 12 bases between. Germline CDR1 reads MGHRA; CDR2 reads YSYEKL. The CDR3 totals 15 residues. The CDR3 reads CASSREENMNTEAFF. The DNA for the CDR3 is TGCGCCAGCAGCCGAGAGGAGAACATGAACACTGAAGCTTTCTTT.

This chain connects TRBV4-3 to TRBJ1-6; possible D gene TRBD1, 6 bases. V was shortened by 1 base and J by 7 bases, with 11 bases between the two germline ends. The CDR3 has 15 amino acids. The V gene's germline CDR1 is LGHNA and CDR2 YSLEER. CDR3 loop: CASSQGTELNSPLHF. CDR3 sequence (DNA): TGCGCCAGCAGCCAAGGGACAGAACTCAATTCACCCCTCCACTTT.

This clone was found a few times. The chain combines TRBV7-2 with TRBJ2-5; tentative D call: TRBD1 (6 bases). Germline CDR1 and CDR2: SGHTA and FQGNSA. The length of the CDR3 is 12 residues. V was trimmed by 8 bases and J by 5 bases, leaving 12 bases between them. CDR3 nucleotides: TGTGCCAGCCTCGGCAGGGGTGAGACCCAGTACTTC. Translated: CASLGRGETQYF.

This clone has a handful of counts. The rearrangement links TRBV29-1 to TRBJ1-1; 7 bases are a match to TRBD1. Germline CDR1 is SQVTM and CDR2 is ANQGSEA. V lost 6 bases and J lost 11; bases outside the gene matches: 15. The CDR3 has 13 amino acids. The CDR3 sequence: CSVADRALESAFF. The CDR3 nucleotides are TGCAGCGTCGCTGACAGGGCCTTAGAGAGCGCTTTCTTT.

A few counts support this clone. The J gene is TRBJ2-3, the V gene TRBV6-5; 8 bases align to TRBD1. The CDR3 runs 15 residues. V shed 2 bases, J shed 3 bases, and the junction held 4 bases outside the gene matches. Germline V gene data show CDR1 as MNHEY and CDR2 as SVGAGI. CDR3 in DNA: TGTGCCAGCAGTTACCGTGGACAGGGTACAGATACGCAGTATTTT. Encoded protein: CASSYRGQGTDTQYF.

This clone has more than one count but fewer than ten. The CDR3 coding sequence is TGTGCCAGCAGCTTTAGTGTTAGAGATACGCAGTATTTT. The encoded protein is CASSFSVRDTQYF. J is TRBJ2-3 and V is TRBV7-3; D gene ambiguous. The ends were cut back, 3 bases at V and 5 bases at J, with 9 bases in the middle. Germline assignment: CDR1 SGHTA and CDR2 FQGTGA. This CDR3 comprises 13 residues.

This clone was observed a handful of times. The chain has TRBV7-9 and TRBJ1-4, with D maybe TRBD1 (5 bases). The V gene lost 5 bases and the J gene lost 0 bases, with 10 bases spanning the gap. Germline V gene data show CDR1 as SEHNR and CDR2 as FQNEAQ (reference sequence). The CDR3 has 15 residues. CDR3 sequence reads: CASSLDIATNEKLFF. Written as DNA, the CDR3 is TGTGCCAGCAGCCTGGACATTGCAACTAATGAAAAACTGTTTTTT.

The chain carries TRBV5-1 and TRBJ1-1, with unresolved D. V lost 0 bases and J lost 3, with 9 bases in between. CDR1 is SGHRS, CDR2 YFSETQ, per germline. The CDR3 sequence is 14 residues long. In DNA form, the CDR3 reads TGCGCCAGCAGCTTGGCCTGGGGAGACACTGAAGCTTTCTTT. Translating it yields CASSLAWGDTEAFF.

The chain joins TRBV19 to TRBJ2-1, with TRBD2 matching over 9 bases. Germline V lookup: CDR1 LNHDA, CDR2 SQIVND (reference sequence). The CDR3 covers 17 residues. Losses at the gene ends were 11 bases for V and 3 bases for J; bases not matched to a gene: 17. CDR3 in DNA: TGTGCCTCCGGTTCTGGCGGGGGGGCCGTAATCTACAATGAGCAGTTCTTC. It translates to CASGSGGGAVIYNEQFF. Full variable domain (remainder filled in from reference TRBV19 and TRBJ2-1): DGGITQSPKYLFRKEGQNVTLSCEQNLNHDAMYWYRQDPGQGLRLIYYSQIVNDFQKGDIAEGYSVSREKKESFPLTVTSAQKNPTAFYLCASGSGGGAVIYNEQFFGPGTRLTVL.

The chain has TRBV5-1 and TRBJ2-3; 10 bases align to TRBD2. Germline-derived CDR1 and CDR2 are SGHRS and YFSETQ. The V gene end was trimmed by 0 bases and the J gene end by 0 bases; junction bases not matched to a gene: 4. The CDR3 consists of 17 residues. The CDR3 region is CASSLVAGGTSTDTQYF. In nucleotides, the CDR3 is TGCGCCAGCAGCTTGGTAGCGGGGGGAACTAGCACAGATACGCAGTATTTT. Full variable domain (missing parts from reference TRBV5-1 and TRBJ2-3): KAGVTQTPRYLIKTRGQQVTLSCSPISGHRSVSWYQQTPGQGLQFLFEYFSETQRNKGNFPGRFSGRQFSNSRSEMNVSTLELGDSALYLCASSLVAGGTSTDTQYFGPGTRLTVL.

The chain has TRBV7-3 and TRBJ1-1; TRBD1 aligns across 8 bases. The germline gives CDR1 SGHTA, CDR2 FQGTGA. V lost 4 bases to trimming and J lost 1 base; unmatched junction nucleotides: 17. The CDR3 extends over 19 amino acids. CDR3 sequence reads: CASSSDRENSGTGNTEAFF. CDR3 nucleotides: TGTGCCAGCAGCTCCGATAGAGAGAATTCCGGGACAGGGAACACTGAAGCTTTCTTT.

This rearrangement joins TRBV6-6 to TRBJ1-2, with 7 bases fitting TRBD1. The CDR3 loop spans 14 amino acids. The V segment lost 4 bases and the J segment 8 bases; nucleotides outside the gene matches: 10. The V gene's germline CDR1 is MNHNY and CDR2 SVGAGI (reference sequence). Written as DNA, the CDR3 is TGTGCCAGCAGTTTCGCCGGGACAGCGAACGGCTACACCTTC. Its translation: CASSFAGTANGYTF.

The rearrangement joins TRBV4-1 to TRBJ2-1; 12 nucleotides line up with TRBD2. Germline-derived CDR1 and CDR2 are MGHRA and YSYEKL. V lost 2 bases to trimming and J lost 8 bases; unmatched junction nucleotides: 7. CDR3 length equals 16 residues. The CDR3: CASSQPSSGRGHEQFF. The CDR3 nucleotides are TGCGCCAGCAGCCAACCCTCTAGCGGGAGGGGGCATGAGCAGTTCTTC.